A single TCR beta chain is shown here with its context. Participants spanned ages roughly 18 to 95 years and resided in around 25 US areas. Cohorts were based on clinical histories the participants reported. The sample comes from a study of blood T cell repertoires in COVID-19. About the study: Acute and convalescent COVID-19 samples came from the United States, Italy and Spain.

The authors' processing: Amplifying reference gene primers gave estimates of nucleated cell counts. Libraries were prepared by immunoSEQ multiplex PCR; TCRdb keeps only in-frame clonotypes and omits some of them. That table furnishes V, J and clone size, whereas the DNA furnished D and trimming. The sample lists about 270,000 clones, 85% to 90% seen once, with 4.1% in the top ten. The ends were cut back, 5 bases at V and 4 bases at J, with 12 bases in the middle. Per germline, CDR1 MDHEN and CDR2 SYDVKM. This CDR3 is built from 14 residues. This receptor was obtained from a woman in her twenties or thirties with acute COVID-19. The material sequenced was PBMCs or T cells enriched from blood (not recorded which). The J gene is TRBJ1-5, the V gene TRBV28; possibly TRBD1 for D (6 bases). In DNA form, the CDR3 reads TGTGCCAGCAGTCCCGCAGGGGCGAATCAGCCCCAGCATTTT. The encoded protein is CASSPAGANQPQHF.